These 28 T cell receptor beta chains share one sample of origin, sequenced in a study of siplizumab effects on memory and regulatory T cells. Produced via immunoSEQ multiplex PCR; TCRdb's table is partial and in-frame only. The sample lists approximately 100,000 clones, more than 85% occurring once. The source material was CD4+ T cells sorted from blood. The receptor source for this set is a human donor in good health. Some clones in this sample may be carry-over from other donors' samples.

The genes are TRBV11-2 and TRBJ2-7, with 13 bases matching TRBD2. The CDR3 runs to 14 residues. V gave up 3 bases and J gave up 8 bases; unmatched junction bases: 4. CDR1 is SGHAT, CDR2 FQNNGV, per germline. The CDR3 sequence is CASSLGLAGIQQYF. The CDR3 DNA sequence: TGTGCCAGCAGCTTGGGACTAGCGGGAATTCAGCAGTACTTC.

V is TRBV5-4 and J is TRBJ1-2, with D possibly TRBD1 on 5 matching bases. V was clipped by 5 bases and J by 8 bases, with 16 bases between them. Germline V gives CDR1 SGHNT, CDR2 YYREEE (reference sequence). The CDR3 is 13 residues long. CDR3 in amino acids: CASSSNGGLGYTF. The CDR3 region has the DNA TGTGCCAGCAGTTCAAACGGGGGTCTAGGCTACACCTTC.

V usage is TRBV7-6 and J usage is TRBJ2-2; D might be TRBD1 (6 bases). Germline V CDR1 and CDR2: SGHVS, FNYEAQ. The CDR3 length is 15 residues. The V end lost 2 bases, the J end lost 3 bases, and 10 bases lay between the germline ends. CDR3 amino acids: CASSLSGADTGELFF. The CDR3 DNA sequence: TGTGCCAGCAGCTTATCAGGGGCCGACACCGGGGAGCTGTTTTTT.

This clone was detected only once. The chain uses TRBV28 and TRBJ2-5, with 8 bases that match TRBD2. The CDR3 contains 14 residues. V was pared by 5 bases and J by 1 base, with 3 bases of the junction left unmatched. CDR1 MDHEN and CDR2 SYDVKM come from the germline V gene. CDR3 DNA sequence: TGTGCCAGCAGTCGACTAGCGCTCCAAGAGACCCAGTACTTC. Translating gives CASSRLALQETQYF.

V usage is TRBV28 and J usage is TRBJ1-3; D possibly corresponds to TRBD1 (5 bases). With 1 base removed from V and 4 bases from J, the gap between germline ends came to 11 bases. Germline lookup yields CDR1 MDHEN and CDR2 SYDVKM. This CDR3 contains 15 residues. The CDR3 loop is CASSLLQVYGNTIYF. The CDR3 nucleotides are TGTGCCAGCAGTTTATTACAGGTGTACGGAAACACCATATATTTT.

The V and J genes are TRBV27 and TRBJ2-1; D remains ambiguous. CDR1 MNHEY and CDR2 SMNVEV come from the germline V gene (reference sequence). The CDR3 runs to 15 residues. The V end lost 5 bases, the J end lost 5 bases, and 16 bases lay between the germline ends. The CDR3 sequence: CASSPPLGTNNEQFF. Here the CDR3 DNA reads TGTGCCAGCAGTCCCCCCTTAGGTACCAACAATGAGCAGTTCTTC.

Details on this clone: Germline is not matched at one junction end, which may reflect a read error. The V and J genes are TRBV18 and TRBJ1-1; weak D call: TRBD1 (6 bases). The CDR3 length is 14 residues. From germline, CDR1 is KGHSH and CDR2 LQKENI. The CDR3 bases are TGTGCCAGCTCCGTGGGACATATGAACGCTGAAGCTTTCTTT. Translation gives CASSVGHMNAEAFF. Combining the CDR3 with reference TRBV18 and TRBJ1-1 gives the whole variable domain NAGVMQNPRHLVRRRGQEARLRCSPMKGHSHVYWYRQLPEEGLKFMVYLQKENIIDESGMPKERFSAEFPKEGPSILRIQQVVRGDSAAYFCASSVGHMNAEAFFGQGTRLTVV.

The chain combines TRBV19 with TRBJ2-1; D perhaps matches TRBD2 (5 bases). V shed 8 bases and J shed 5 bases, with 19 bases lying between them. Germline CDR1 is LNHDA and CDR2 is SQIVND (reference sequence). The CDR3 sequence is 15 residues long. In nucleotides, the CDR3 is TGTGCCAGTCGTGTAGCGCCCACGTCGGACAATGAGCAGTTCTTC. Its translation: CASRVAPTSDNEQFF.

This chain uses TRBV7-2 with TRBJ2-1; 9 bases fit TRBD2. Germline V lookup: CDR1 SGHTA, CDR2 FQGNSA. The CDR3 has 17 amino acids. V shed 4 bases and J 0 bases; nucleotides not matched to a gene: 7. The CDR3 nucleotides are TGTGCCAGCAGCTCTGCAGGACTAGCGAGCTCCTACAATGAGCAGTTCTTC. It specifies CASSSAGLASSYNEQFF.

The rearrangement uses TRBV5-1 and TRBJ2-5, with a possible D match to TRBD2 (5 bases). The germline gives CDR1 SGHRS, CDR2 YFSETQ. The CDR3 has 14 residues. The V end lost 2 bases, the J end lost 1 base, and 9 bases lay between the germline ends. Here the CDR3 DNA reads TGCGCCAGCAGCTTCAGCGGAGCCCAAGAGACCCAGTACTTC. This encodes CASSFSGAQETQYF.

The chain couples TRBV19 to TRBJ2-1; 9 nucleotides align to TRBD2. This CDR3 comprises 16 residues. Losses at the gene ends were 4 bases for V and 2 bases for J; bases not matched to a gene: 6. The germline gives CDR1 LNHDA, CDR2 SQIVND (reference sequence). The DNA for the CDR3 is TGTGCCAGTAGTAGGCCCGGGACTAGCACCTACAATGAGCAGTTCTTC. Encoded protein: CASSRPGTSTYNEQFF.

This rearrangement joins TRBV19 to TRBJ2-5, with TRBD2 identical over 11 bases. V shed 5 bases, J shed 3 bases, and the junction held 2 bases outside the gene matches. CDR3 length equals 14 residues. Germline CDR1 is LNHDA and CDR2 is SQIVND (reference sequence). CDR3 sequence: CASSPTSGKETQYF. CDR3 coding DNA: TGTGCCAGTAGTCCGACTAGCGGGAAAGAGACCCAGTACTTC.

CDR3 nucleotides: TGTGCCAGCAGCCGGGGACAGGGGGACACCGGGGAGCTGTTTTTT. It specifies CASSRGQGDTGELFF. This chain connects TRBV7-8 to TRBJ2-2; 11 bases are a match to TRBD1. CDR1 is SGHVS, CDR2 FQNEAQ, per germline. V lost 5 bases, J lost 3 bases, and 2 bases stayed unmatched. This CDR3 is 15 amino acids long. Full variable domain (remainder filled in from reference TRBV7-8 and TRBJ2-2): GAGVSQSPRYKVAKRGQDVALRCDPISGHVSLFWYQQALGQGPEFLTYFQNEAQLDKSGLPSDRFFAERPEGSVSTLKIQRTQQEDSAVYLCASSRGQGDTGELFFGEGSRLTVL.

With respect to this clone: This sample also contains other DNA sequences that code for the same CDR3. As DNA, the CDR3 is TGTGCCAGCTCACCTCAAGAGACCCAGTACTTC. Amino acid sequence: CASSPQETQYF. The chain combines TRBV18 with TRBJ2-5; D ambiguous. There are 11 residues in the CDR3. Germline lookup yields CDR1 KGHSH and CDR2 LQKENI. The V end lost 3 bases, the J end lost 2 bases, and 1 base lay between the germline ends. The whole variable domain, remainder taken from reference TRBV18 and TRBJ2-5, is NAGVMQNPRHLVRRRGQEARLRCSPMKGHSHVYWYRQLPEEGLKFMVYLQKENIIDESGMPKERFSAEFPKEGPSILRIQQVVRGDSAAYFCASSPQETQYFGPGTRLLVL.

The chain joins TRBV28 to TRBJ2-7; either TRBD1 or TRBD2 may supply D (5 bases each). The CDR3 spans 12 residues. Germline V gives CDR1 MDHEN, CDR2 SYDVKM. Trimming pared 11 bases from V and 3 bases from J, leaving 14 bases between. CDR3 amino acids: CACSRGDYEQYF. DNA for the CDR3: TGTGCCTGCTCTAGAGGGGACTACGAGCAGTACTTC.

This chain links TRBV6-5 with TRBJ2-3; maybe TRBD2 (6 bases). The ends were cut back, 7 bases at V and 1 base at J, with 15 bases in the middle. The germline V gene encodes CDR1 MNHEY and CDR2 SVGAGI. The CDR3 loop spans 15 amino acids. CDR3 amino acids: CASKRKLAGTDTQYF. The CDR3 DNA reads TGTGCCAGCAAAAGGAAACTAGCTGGCACAGATACGCAGTATTTT.

This clone occurred once. The chain is built from TRBV11-2 and TRBJ2-7, with 7 bases fitting TRBD1. Losses at the gene ends were 1 base for V and 4 bases for J; bases not matched to a gene: 4. CDR3 length: 14 residues. Germline values: CDR1 SGHAT, CDR2 FQNNGV. CDR3: CASSLGTGLYEQYF. CDR3 DNA: TGTGCCAGCAGCTTAGGGACAGGATTATACGAGCAGTACTTC.

V and J are TRBV5-1 and TRBJ2-2, with D possibly matching TRBD1 (6 bases). Looked up from germline, CDR1 is SGHRS and CDR2 is YFSETQ. The ends were cut back, 7 bases at V and 6 bases at J, with 7 bases in the middle. CDR3 length equals 11 residues. The CDR3 loop is CASQGSGELFF. CDR3 coding DNA: TGCGCCAGCCAGGGGTCCGGGGAGCTGTTTTTT.

This chain links TRBV7-9 with TRBJ1-1; 7 bases map to TRBD1. The V gene end was trimmed by 5 bases and the J gene end by 1 base; junction bases not matched to a gene: 4. The CDR3 consists of 14 residues. In germline, CDR1 is SEHNR, CDR2 FQNEAQ (reference sequence). The CDR3 spells CASSRGQKNTEAFF. The CDR3 coding sequence is TGTGCCAGCAGCCGGGGACAGAAGAACACTGAAGCTTTCTTT.

This clone was seen a few times. This chain connects TRBV29-1 to TRBJ1-4, with D unclear. Germline CDR1 reads SQVTM; CDR2 reads ANQGSEA. Trimming left V 7 bases short and J 0 bases short, with 9 bases between. The CDR3 covers 13 residues. CDR3: CSGLFATNEKLFF. The CDR3 DNA reads as TGCAGCGGACTCTTTGCAACTAATGAAAAACTGTTTTTT.

J is TRBJ2-7 and V is TRBV5-1; TRBD2 matches 7 bases. CDR1 and CDR2 from the germline V gene are SGHRS and YFSETQ. Trimming cost V 3 bases and J 3 bases; bases outside gene matches: 15. The CDR3 contains 17 residues. CDR3 region: CASSWDGGSNTYYEQYF. The CDR3 DNA follows: TGCGCCAGCAGCTGGGACGGCGGGAGTAACACGTACTACGAGCAGTACTTC. Variable domain in full (rest from reference TRBV5-1 and TRBJ2-7): KAGVTQTPRYLIKTRGQQVTLSCSPISGHRSVSWYQQTPGQGLQFLFEYFSETQRNKGNFPGRFSGRQFSNSRSEMNVSTLELGDSALYLCASSWDGGSNTYYEQYFGPGTRLTVT.

The genes are TRBV28 and TRBJ1-4; D gene ambiguous. This CDR3 spans 15 amino acids. V dropped 5 bases and J dropped 0 bases, with 10 bases sitting between them. Germline-derived CDR1 and CDR2 are MDHEN and SYDVKM. The CDR3 sequence: CASSRLGATNEKLFF. For the CDR3, the DNA is TGTGCCAGCAGTAGACTCGGGGCAACTAATGAAAAACTGTTTTTT.

V is TRBV6-5 and J is TRBJ2-1; 9 bases are shared with TRBD2. Germline lookup yields CDR1 MNHEY and CDR2 SVGAGI. The CDR3 is 15 amino acids. With V trimmed by 6 bases and J by 3 bases, 6 bases remained unmatched. The CDR3, as DNA: TGTGCCAGCAGGGAGACTAGCGGCCTCTACAATGAGCAGTTCTTC. Encoded protein: CASRETSGLYNEQFF.

The CDR3 sequence: CASSKRGQETQYF. The CDR3 nucleotides are TGTGCCAGTAGTAAGCGGGGGCAGGAGACCCAGTACTTC. V is TRBV19 and J is TRBJ2-5; TRBD2 matches 8 bases. V trimming: 4 bases; J trimming: 5 bases; junction bases outside the gene matches: 3. The CDR3 runs 13 residues. Germline assignment: CDR1 LNHDA and CDR2 SQIVND (reference sequence).

A single count supports this clone. V gene TRBV7-9 combines with J gene TRBJ1-4; D perhaps matches TRBD1 (5 bases). There are 14 residues in the CDR3. Germline-derived CDR1 and CDR2 are SEHNR and FQNEAQ (reference sequence). Trimming removed 2 bases from V and 5 bases from J, with 9 bases in between. DNA of the CDR3: TGTGCCAGCAGCTTACAGGGTGGGAATGAAAAACTGTTTTTT. Amino acids: CASSLQGGNEKLFF. The variable domain in full, completed from reference TRBV7-9 and TRBJ1-4, reads DTGVSQNPRHKITKRGQNVTFRCDPISEHNRLYWYRQTLGQGPEFLTYFQNEAQLEKSRLLSDRFSAERPKGSFSTLEIQRTEQGDSAMYLCASSLQGGNEKLFFGSGTQLSVL.

V usage is TRBV18 and J usage is TRBJ1-2; D may be TRBD1 (5 bases). From germline, CDR1 is KGHSH and CDR2 LQKENI. Deletions cut 4 bases from V and 0 bases from J, with 18 bases between. This CDR3 is 17 amino acids long. The CDR3 region is CASSLNRDPSSNYGYTF. The CDR3 DNA sequence: TGTGCCAGCTCACTTAACCGGGACCCGTCTTCTAACTATGGCTACACCTTC. Complete variable domain (other parts from reference TRBV18 and TRBJ1-2): NAGVMQNPRHLVRRRGQEARLRCSPMKGHSHVYWYRQLPEEGLKFMVYLQKENIIDESGMPKERFSAEFPKEGPSILRIQQVVRGDSAAYFCASSLNRDPSSNYGYTFGSGTRLTVV.

This rearrangement joins TRBV14 to TRBJ2-1; TRBD1 aligns across 8 bases. CDR1 is SGHDN and CDR2 is FVKESK in the germline V gene. The CDR3 consists of 15 residues. With 3 bases clipped from V and 5 bases from J, the junction kept 6 bases outside the gene matches. The chain's CDR3 is CASSHTGGKNNEQFF. DNA for the CDR3: TGTGCCAGCAGCCACACAGGGGGTAAAAACAATGAGCAGTTCTTC.

The J gene is TRBJ1-5, the V gene TRBV5-3; 7 nucleotides line up with TRBD1. TRBV5-3 is an open reading frame whose function is uncertain. The CDR3 runs to 15 residues. V shed 4 bases, J shed 5 bases, and the junction held 9 bases outside the gene matches. The CDR3 sequence is CARSNTSGGDQPQHF. CDR3 coding DNA: TGTGCCAGAAGCAACACCTCAGGGGGGGATCAGCCCCAGCATTTT.